This paragraph covers one TCR beta chain sequence. The antigen is not known. The sample belongs to a study of OX40 agonist ivuxolimab in advanced cancers. Overall study: Across the patients, intravenous ivuxolimab was delivered every 2 weeks at 0.01 to 10 mg/kg.

CDR1 and CDR2 from the germline V gene are SQVTM and ANQGSEA. Trimming took 4 bases from V and 7 from J; bases not matched to a gene: 9. The CDR3 runs 14 residues. The table came from immunoSEQ multiplex PCR; TCRdb's copy has only in-frame clones and leaves some out. Altogether 35,000 to 40,000 clones are present, nearly 90% being singletons, with the ten largest covering around 46%. Overall study results and limits: Individuals who were partial responders at 0.1-3.0 mg/kg had clonal expansion that ranked among the lowest. CD8+ T cells (on average) carried more expanded clones than CD4+ T cells. Within 6 weeks, CD4+ and CD8+ blood T cells expanded clonally at 0.1 to 3.0 mg/kg.

The gene calls are TRBV29-1 and TRBJ2-2; 7 positions agree with TRBD1. The material sequenced was CD4+ or CD8+ T cells sorted from blood, taken in a trial of the OX40 agonist ivuxolimab. The TCR was taken from an adult with an advanced solid tumor such as melanoma, head and neck, liver or kidney cancer. The chain's CDR3 is CSVAPTGMSGELFF. The DNA for the CDR3 is TGCAGCGTTGCCCCGACAGGGATGAGCGGGGAGCTGTTTTTT.